This T cell receptor (beta chain) was recorded in a study of cytomegalovirus exposure and HLA in healthy donors listed by TCRdb under 2017. The study in broad terms: An earlier analysis of some 500 of the donors reported 250 to 350 Gb of sequence data and some 120 million unique TCR beta sequences from about 200 million T cells. Along with the approximately 700-subject first cohort, a separate validation cohort of more than 90 different subjects was used. Four or five DR-DQ haplotypes were handled as single units for association and clustering, since linkage in the cohort was strong. In the later analysis, no new phenotypic data were used to find candidate immune exposures; instead, reliance was placed on TCR beta sequences and their occurrence across donors. Among over 350 genotyped donors of the cohort, an average of approximately 250,000 unique TCR beta nucleotide sequences were sequenced per donor, roughly 18% of them non-productive. Typing coverage differed by locus: A, B, C, DRB1 and DQB1 were typed in about 629-640 donors, DQA1 in about 500, DPA1 in some 570, and DPB1 in about 450. The study profiled the T cell repertoires of more than 500 subjects by immunosequencing and related them to cytomegalovirus serostatus. Donor age, sex, ethnicity and CMV serostatus were collected together with the repertoire data. The genetic ancestry cluster associated with self-reported Caucasian donors included around four fifths of the 350 to 500 genotyped donors. To study patterns of TCR occurrence, a later analysis re-analyzed previously published TCR beta repertoires from around 660 donors and added high-resolution HLA genotyping. Both class I and class II loci were covered by HLA typing, at four-digit resolution. A later genetic analysis used genome-wide SNP genotypes for about 65% of the roughly 700 donors, treating that subset as a discovery cohort. High-throughput TCR immunosequencing, statistical association of individual TCRs with disease status, and machine learning were combined to predict cytomegalovirus infection status. The study aimed to test whether signatures of past pathogen exposure could be identified by cataloging public T cell receptors. An earlier analysis of around 580 of the donors used high-throughput TCR beta sequencing to judge whether each TCR beta V gene segment behaved as functional or pseudogenic. All discovery cohort repertoires had been generated on a single sequencing platform. Approximately 300 gigabases of sequencing data and 91 million or so unique TCR sequences made up an early release that covered approximately 620 HLA-typed donors. The study at large found these results: Correlated functional status among segregating V segments might reflect linkage disequilibrium, but an unknown experimental factor could not be ruled out. Compared with the roughly 670-donor mean, donors in an Asian-associated ancestry cluster had fewer N-insertions in productive TCRs, according to a later genetic analysis. A later analysis found that HLA-associated TCR beta chains were more clonally expanded and had lower generation probabilities than equally common non-associated chains. A few of the identified cytomegalovirus-associated TCR beta chains were confirmed in vitro to be specific for cytomegalovirus antigens. The presence/absence analyses assumed that sequencing depth was roughly uniform across donors, and that assumption may not be true. The sequencing pipeline was judged likely to have produced a cluster of highly shared sequence variants as a technical artifact. A further reported finding was that TCR beta sequences accurately predicted the HLA-A and HLA-B alleles for most subjects in the first cohort. According to the authors, the approach could potentially be generalized to other disease states and immunological phenotypes. Across donors, most TCR sequences were observed very rarely, whereas some public TCRs were present in many individuals. According to a later analysis, TCR association rates differed among HLA loci, with DRB1 alleles showing the most associated TCRs and HLA-C alleles showing the fewest. In a later analysis, most CMV-associated TCR beta chains were found to appear HLA-restricted, with HLA associations seemingly driven largely by CMV exposure. In an earlier analysis of over 550 of the donors, most TCR beta V segments were observed in productive rearrangements about 90% or about 30% of the time, broadly matching IMGT annotations. Some IMGT-functional V segments, including TRBV6-2 and TRBV6-3, could not be distinguished by the 87-base-pair reads and were therefore excluded. Approximately 16 rarely observed V segments, including chromosome 9 orphons, were excluded from the earlier analysis of approximately 500 of the donors because counts were too low. When HLA alleles, especially DR and DQ, strongly co-occurred, attributing TCR associations to individual alleles was difficult. Only TCR beta chains were sequenced in this cohort, and the absence of alpha or paired-chain data limited detectable features. The classifier was reported to diagnose cytomegalovirus status with high specificity and sensitivity in both the original cohort and the validation cohort. In a later analysis, some 18,000 TCR beta sequences were associated with specific HLA alleles at a false discovery rate of 0.05. A total of roughly 160 TCR beta chains were listed by the study as associated with cytomegalovirus. V-gene and J-gene trimming of TCR beta chains was associated with a missense DCLRE1C variant in a later genetic analysis, and the association was replicated in an independent cohort. For the cohort, immune exposure information was limited to CMV serostatus. HLA typing was unavailable for some donors at each locus, so association tests used only the typed subset. A later analysis reported that several top co-occurrence clusters appeared linked to parvovirus B19, influenza, CMV and Epstein-Barr virus.

CDR3 length: 15 amino acids, cysteine to phenylalanine. CDR3 DNA only is kept here, 45 bases in frame from base 1. Cut back by 4 bases and 5 bases, the V and J ends lie 18 bases apart. Reading the germline V gene gives CDR1 SGHRS and CDR2 YFSETQ. The cohort consisted of 670 or so healthy bone marrow donors. At the time of sampling, all cohort members were nominally healthy, though unrecorded immune exposures were likely present. Of the 670 or so cohort members, roughly 300 had positive CMV serostatus and approximately 360 had negative CMV serostatus, and CMV serostatus was not recorded for the donor. Each donor provided a peripheral blood sample, and peripheral blood mononuclear cells were used for TCR beta sequencing. Genomic DNA was extracted from the blood cell samples with the Qiagen DNeasy Blood Extraction Kit. Points on this clone: No antigen is known for it. Per-base quality was not reported, and no clone a single base away is much larger than it.

Receptors were amplified or captured by the immunoSEQ multiplex PCR assay. For the multiplex PCR, a mixture combining 60 forward primers for TCR Vbeta segments and 13 reverse primers for TCR Jbeta segments was used. The CDR3 region of rearranged TCR beta genes was amplified from genomic DNA by a multiplex PCR assay. Amplified TCR beta libraries were sequenced as 87-base-pair reads on the Illumina HiSeq System. In the authors' own workflow: A later analysis tallied 80 million to 95 million unique TCR beta chains across the 550 to 850 repertoires, and around 12 million of those chains were shared by two or more donors. To remove PCR and sequencing errors, raw reads were error-corrected and collapsed into unique sequences using a nearest-neighbor algorithm that merged closely related sequences. V, D and J gene segments were assigned by aligning CDR3 sequences to IMGT reference sequences. For a sequence to be retained, a match of at least six nucleotides to both a V gene segment and a J gene segment was required. Rearrangements were classified as productive when the CDR3 lacked stop codons and remained in frame with V and J, and all other rearrangements were classified as non-productive. CDR3 was defined according to IMGT convention as the region running from the second conserved V-encoded cysteine to the conserved J-encoded phenylalanine. The earlier analysis of fewer than 750 of the donors excluded sequences that lacked an unambiguous match to a single V gene segment. In an earlier analysis of several hundred of the donors, V segments were called functional above 56.7% productive rearrangements and were called segregating when the between-donor standard deviation exceeded 5%. A statistical classification framework was built for diagnosing cytomegalovirus status from the catalog of TCR beta chain sequences. V and J gene assignment, in a later analysis, came from comparing TCR nucleotide sequences with IMGT/GENE-DB human TR gene sequences. A later analysis assigned CDR3 sequences and most-parsimonious VDJ recombination scenarios with the TCRdist pipeline. In a later analysis, each TCR beta chain was defined by its CDR3 amino acid sequence together with its V-gene family, and reads without a unique V-gene family were excluded. In a later analysis, nearly 600 highly shared, low-generation-probability nucleotide sequences were removed to address suspected cross-contamination and a sequencing artifact. For each public chain, a later analysis derived a clonal expansion index from normalized ranks of inferred template counts within each repertoire. Generation probabilities in a later analysis came from a VDJ recombination model fitted to out-of-frame rearrangements, and those results were checked against IGoR. A later analysis scored TCR-TCR, TCR-HLA and TCR-CMV co-occurrence with hypergeometric tests, applying a repertoire-size bias correction to TCR pairs. In a later analysis, false discovery rates were estimated by permuting HLA or CMV assignments 20 times. In a later analysis, co-occurring TCRs were grouped with DBSCAN, and TCRdist sequence similarity was added when clustering was performed within HLA-allele-positive subsets. Repertoires with fewer than 30,000 or more than 120,000 public chains were left out of co-occurrence clustering, as were about five repertoires with anomalous nucleotide sharing. TCRdb mirrors the immuneACCESS table, restricted to in-frame sequences. Some clones are absent from its copies; in checked studies, under half trace to an unresolved V gene, and the reason for the others is unknown. The V and J calls and clone size were taken over from that table, and D and trimming were inferred from the DNA. This sample comprises some 90,000 clones, 81% of them detected only once. Together, the top ten hold 10% of the sample.

Recombination connected TRBV5-1 to TRBJ2-5; the D gene is perhaps TRBD2, on 6 matching bases. This TCR came from a human donor in good health. Sequenced material: PBMCs. Read as DNA, the sequence is TGCGCCAGCAGCCTCTATAGCGGTAGCGCGGAGACCCAGTACTTC. This sequence encodes CASSLYSGSAETQYF.